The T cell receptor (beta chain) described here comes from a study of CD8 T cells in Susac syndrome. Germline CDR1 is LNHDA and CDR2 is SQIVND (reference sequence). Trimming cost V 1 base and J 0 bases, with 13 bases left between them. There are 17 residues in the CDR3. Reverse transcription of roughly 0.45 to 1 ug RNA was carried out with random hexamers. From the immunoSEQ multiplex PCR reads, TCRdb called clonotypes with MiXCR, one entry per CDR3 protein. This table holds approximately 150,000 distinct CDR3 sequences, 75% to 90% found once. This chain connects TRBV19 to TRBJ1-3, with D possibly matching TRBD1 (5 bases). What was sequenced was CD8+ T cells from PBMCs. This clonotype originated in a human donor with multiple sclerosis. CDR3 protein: CASSIVGEPHSGNTIYF. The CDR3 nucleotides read TGTGCCAGTAGTATAGTGGGGGAACCCCACTCTGGAAACACCATATATTTT. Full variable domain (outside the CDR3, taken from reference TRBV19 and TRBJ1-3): DGGITQSPKYLFRKEGQNVTLSCEQNLNHDAMYWYRQDPGQGLRLIYYSQIVNDFQKGDIAEGYSVSREKKESFPLTVTSAQKNPTAFYLCASSIVGEPHSGNTIYFGEGSWLTVV.